The TCR beta chain described here comes from a study of response to subunit inactivated influenza vaccine. The V and J ends lost 5 bases and 2 bases respectively, with 15 bases between them. CDR1 and CDR2 from the germline V gene are SEHNR and FQNEAQ (reference sequence). The CDR3 spans 16 residues. This clonotype was picked up a small number of times. The antigen remains unidentified. Overall study results and limits: A suggestion made by the authors is that each seasonal influenza vaccination recruits few new T cells.

TCRdb reprocessed the RT-PCR reads via MiXCR and lists one record per CDR3 protein. The table lists roughly 630,000 distinct CDR3 sequences, approximately 14% of them singletons, with less than 9% in the top ten. This chain links TRBV7-9 with TRBJ2-2; D call uncertain. The TCR was taken from a man between 50 and 59 years old who received an inactivated influenza vaccine. The sample in question was PBMCs from blood, obtained approximately 15 days before vaccination. CDR3 sequence (DNA): TGTGCCAGCAGCACCCCCTTAGCCTTAAACACCGGGGAGCTGTTTTTT. It encodes CASSTPLALNTGELFF.